This T cell receptor (beta chain) was documented in a study of memory CD8 T cells in hepatitis C reinfection. The wider study: Between 12 and 24 weeks after reinfection detection, late samples were drawn. General observations from the study: Only 5 or 6 donors prevented definitive conclusions about public clonotypes.

Time point denoted: late/post reinfection, 12 to 24 weeks after detection. The sorted cells went straight to TCR sequencing with no prior in vitro expansion. A couple of donors provided sorted CD3+ CD8+ CD45RO- naive CD8 T cells at all three reinfection time points. Produced via immunoSEQ multiplex PCR; TCRdb's table is partial and in-frame only. Of 46,000 or so clones in the sample, 80% to 90% were seen once. Comments on this clone: Its antigen is not identified. Germline is not matched at one junction end, which may reflect a read error.

The source of this sequence is a man in his late teens or twenties with hepatitis C virus infection. Input material: naive CD8+ T cells sorted from blood.

This CDR3 reads CASSVSNVTRGPF. The CDR3, as DNA: TGTGCCAGCAGCGTATCCAACGTCACCAGGGGCCCCTTC. This chain joins TRBV9 and TRBJ1-2; perhaps TRBD1 as D (6 bases). CDR1 SGDLS and CDR2 YYNGEE come from the germline V gene. The CDR3 extends over 13 amino acids.